This T cell receptor (beta chain) came from a study of shared T cell receptors in the human thymus. TCRdb keeps only in-frame clones here, not all; method: immunoSEQ multiplex PCR. Among some 760,000 clones, around 85% were seen once, and the ten largest hold roughly 0.01%. From germline, CDR1 is SGHRS and CDR2 YFSETQ. The CDR3 runs to 15 residues. V lost 4 bases, J lost 2 bases, and 16 bases lay in between. These same records also appear under a second study, on human thymus T cells. From that paper: The source of the thymus tissue was resections taken during corrective heart surgery. Thymic and blood repertoires appeared to carry a bias in their V and J gene usage. There were highly overlapping thymic repertoires among unrelated individuals, as related research reported.

V gene TRBV5-1 combines with J gene TRBJ2-7; the D gene is possibly TRBD1 (6 bases). Sequenced input: thymocytes. The TCR originated in a girl under two years old with a congenital heart defect. DNA for the CDR3: TGCGCCAGCAGCCCGAAACGCAGGGGAGCCTACGAGCAGTACTTC. Translating it yields CASSPKRRGAYEQYF.